The 27 T cell receptor beta chains in this list originate from one sample, sequenced in a study of regulatory T cells in long-lasting Graves disease. Time point defined: newly diagnosed GD, antithyroid drugs for less than 3 months. PBMC-derived RNA was used for the TCR library. Construction of TCR beta libraries relied on iRepertoire HTBI primers and on Arm-PCR targeting CDR3 regions. Each CDR3 protein gets one entry after TCRdb re-called the multiplex PCR reads with MiXCR. The repertoire consists of 400,000 to 500,000 distinct CDR3 sequences, with 15% to 20% occurring once and the leading ten covering approximately 12%. The data were also submitted as part of a second study, on T cells in Graves' hyperthyroidism and ophthalmopathy.

The specimen comprised peripheral blood mononuclear cells (PBMCs), sampled at new diagnosis, from a patient treated with antithyroid drugs. All receptors come from a woman in her thirties with Graves disease.

The chain is built from TRBV20-1 and TRBJ1-2; no definite D call. The V gene lost 5 bases and the J gene lost 0 bases, with 4 bases spanning the gap. Germline assignment: CDR1 DFQATT and CDR2 SNEGSKA (reference sequence). The length of the CDR3 is 11 residues. CDR3 amino acids: CSARTNYGYTF. Written as DNA, the CDR3 is TGCAGTGCTCGAACTAACTATGGCTACACCTTC.

The V and J genes are TRBV5-4 and TRBJ2-7; weak D call: TRBD1 (6 bases). The germline gives CDR1 SGHNT, CDR2 YYREEE (reference sequence). V lost 4 bases, J lost 7 bases, and 12 bases lay in between. CDR3 length: 12 residues. The CDR3 reads CASSLDRNEQYF. DNA of the CDR3: TGTGCCAGCAGCCTTGACAGGAATGAGCAGTACTTC.

The rearrangement joins TRBV29-1 to TRBJ2-1, with D unclear. The V end was cut by 4 bases, the J end by 2 bases, with 6 bases between. CDR1 is SQVTM, CDR2 ANQGSEA, per germline. This CDR3 is 12 amino acids long. CDR3 coding DNA: TGCAGCGTTGCCAGAGCCTACAATGAGCAGTTCTTC. Translating it yields CSVARAYNEQFF.

Ten or more counts support this clonotype. This chain connects TRBV13 to TRBJ2-1; 9 bases line up with TRBD2. V was pared by 4 bases and J by 5 bases, with 9 bases of the junction left unmatched. CDR3 length: 16 amino acids. The germline CDR1 and CDR2 sequences are PRHDT and FYEKMQ (reference sequence). This CDR3 reads CASSSLTSGGHNEQFF. In DNA form, the CDR3 reads TGTGCCAGCAGCTCGTTGACTAGCGGAGGACACAATGAGCAGTTCTTC.

This clonotype was found many times. The rearrangement uses TRBV6-1 and TRBJ1-2, with D hard to call. V lost 6 bases to trimming and J lost 4 bases, with 21 bases between them. Germline V gives CDR1 MNHNS, CDR2 SASEGT. This CDR3 is built from 16 residues. CDR3 protein: CASRNRRPLDSYGYTF. The CDR3 bases are TGTGCCAGCAGAAACCGACGTCCCTTAGATAGCTATGGCTACACCTTC.

The table lists this clonotype with many counts. The rearrangement uses TRBV29-1 and TRBJ1-4; D is ambiguous. The V end lost 3 bases, the J end lost 0 bases, and 20 bases lay between the germline ends. Germline V gene sequence: CDR1 SQVTM, CDR2 ANQGSEA. The CDR3 extends over 18 amino acids. The CDR3 nucleotides are TGCAGCGTTGATGATAGGCCGGAGGACGGTTCAACTAATGAAAAACTGTTTTTT. It codes for CSVDDRPEDGSTNEKLFF.

The sample holds many counts of this clonotype. The V gene is TRBV3-1, the J gene TRBJ2-5; D might be TRBD2 (5 bases). Looked up from germline, CDR1 is LGHDT and CDR2 is YNNKEL (reference sequence). CDR3 length equals 14 residues. The ends were cut back, 4 bases at V and 2 bases at J, with 11 bases in the middle. CDR3 loop: CASSLTRGQETQYF. CDR3 in DNA: TGTGCCAGCAGCCTAACACGGGGACAAGAGACCCAGTACTTC.

With regard to this clonotype: A much larger clone differs by one base, so this may be a read error. The chain employs TRBV30 and TRBJ2-3; TRBD2 aligns across 15 bases. The J call is in doubt because the DNA end fits TRBJ2-5 better. The CDR3 is 14 residues long. Per germline, CDR1 GTSNPN and CDR2 SVGIG (reference sequence). The CDR3 protein is CAWSGTSGRESQYF. The CDR3 DNA sequence: TGTGCCTGGAGTGGGACTAGCGGGAGGGAGTCCCAGTACTTC.

This clonotype has ten or more counts. The gene calls are TRBV28 and TRBJ1-1; TRBD1 matches at 9 bases. Germline CDR1 is MDHEN and CDR2 is SYDVKM. The CDR3 extends over 15 amino acids. The ends lost 5 bases at V and 0 bases at J; junction bases unmatched: 4. CDR3 region: CASSARQGVNTEAFF. CDR3 nucleotide sequence: TGTGCCAGCAGTGCCCGACAGGGGGTGAACACTGAAGCTTTCTTT.

There are many counts of this clonotype. This chain joins TRBV10-3 and TRBJ2-3, with TRBD1 matching 7 bases. Losses at the gene ends were 3 bases for V and 0 bases for J; bases not matched to a gene: 9. Per germline, CDR1 ENHRY and CDR2 SYGVKD. The CDR3 has 17 residues. CDR3 coding DNA: TGTGCCATCAGTGAACGCGCCGGGACAGTTAGCACAGATACGCAGTATTTT. Translation gives CAISERAGTVSTDTQYF.

This clonotype has a handful of counts. J is TRBJ2-1 and V is TRBV20-1; TRBD1 might be the D (6 bases). Germline CDR1 reads DFQATT; CDR2 reads SNEGSKA (reference sequence). The CDR3 covers 14 residues. V was clipped by 4 bases and J by 3 bases, with 13 bases between them. In DNA, the CDR3 is TGCAGTGCTATCCAGGGGAACGACTACAATGAGCAGTTCTTC. Translated: CSAIQGNDYNEQFF.

This clonotype came up many times. The chain employs TRBV11-2 and TRBJ2-1; D is possibly TRBD2 (6 bases). From germline, CDR1 is SGHAT and CDR2 FQNNGV. Trimming cost V 1 base and J 2 bases, with 9 bases left between them. The CDR3 is 15 amino acids. The CDR3 sequence is CASSLARETYNEQFF. The CDR3 DNA reads as TGTGCCAGCAGCTTAGCGCGGGAAACCTACAATGAGCAGTTCTTC.

The chain employs TRBV2 and TRBJ2-2; D unresolved. Trimming took off 3 bases at V and 2 bases at J, with 7 bases between the two ends. CDR1 SNHLY and CDR2 FYNNEI come from the germline V gene. The CDR3 spans 14 residues. For the CDR3, the DNA is TGTGCCAGCAGTGACGTTCGAAACACCGGGGAGCTGTTTTTT. Amino acids: CASSDVRNTGELFF.

This clonotype was seen ten or more times. The chain has TRBV7-6 and TRBJ2-3, with 10 positions matching TRBD1. This CDR3 is 16 amino acids long. The germline CDR1 and CDR2 sequences are SGHVS and FNYEAQ. J lost 3 bases, V lost 5 bases, and 8 bases had no gene match. CDR3 loop: CASSTRTGGITDTQYF. The CDR3, as DNA: TGTGCCAGCAGCACCCGGACAGGGGGAATTACAGATACGCAGTATTTT.

V gene TRBV20-1 combines with J gene TRBJ1-2; D gene ambiguous. This CDR3 is built from 11 residues. V was cut by 3 bases and J by 5 bases, with 7 bases left in between. The germline V gene has CDR1 DFQATT and CDR2 SNEGSKA (reference sequence). CDR3 sequence: CSARQLYGYTF. CDR3 nucleotides: TGCAGTGCTAGGCAGTTATATGGCTACACCTTC.

The DNA of the CDR3 is TGCAGTGCTATACAAAACCTACAGGGGGACAATCAGCCCCAGCATTTT. Protein sequence: CSAIQNLQGDNQPQHF. The chain couples TRBV20-1 to TRBJ1-5; 8 nucleotides agree with TRBD1. CDR1 and CDR2 (germline): DFQATT, SNEGSKA (reference sequence). V dropped 4 bases and J dropped 3; count of bases not matched to a gene: 11. This CDR3 is 16 amino acids long.

This clonotype was seen a handful of times. The rearrangement uses TRBV20-1 and TRBJ2-2; possible D gene TRBD2, 6 bases. V gave up 0 bases and J gave up 0 bases, with 11 bases separating them. This CDR3 has 16 amino acids. CDR1 and CDR2 (germline): DFQATT, SNEGSKA (reference sequence). CDR3 loop: CSARDWGVSNTGELFF. In DNA, the CDR3 is TGCAGTGCTAGAGATTGGGGGGTATCGAACACCGGGGAGCTGTTTTTT.

This clonotype was seen repeatedly, ten times or more. The chain joins TRBV13 to TRBJ2-5; TRBD1 is a possible D gene (7 bases). Trimming cost V 5 bases and J 5 bases, with 21 bases left between them. There are 16 residues in the CDR3. Germline values: CDR1 PRHDT, CDR2 FYEKMQ (reference sequence). CDR3 sequence (DNA): TGTGCCAGCAGCCGACGTTGGAGGGGGCGCGAGGAGACCCAGTACTTC. This encodes CASSRRWRGREETQYF.

In its sample, this clonotype was seen a few times. The CDR3 DNA is TGCGCCAGCAGCCAAGACGGATTCTATGGCTACACCTTC. The encoded protein is CASSQDGFYGYTF. This chain links TRBV4-3 with TRBJ1-2; D gene unclear. The CDR3 covers 13 residues. Looked up from germline, CDR1 is LGHNA and CDR2 is YSLEER. V dropped 0 bases and J dropped 4 bases, with 6 bases sitting between them.

This clonotype was observed a handful of times. The chain combines TRBV12-3 or TRBV12-4 with TRBJ2-7; no definite D call. The ends were cut back, 6 bases at V and 1 base at J, with 13 bases in the middle. The CDR3 is 14 residues long. The CDR3 loop is CASSLIGFSYEQYF. CDR3 nucleotide sequence: TGTGCCAGCAGCCTAATAGGCTTTTCCTACGAGCAGTACTTC.

This clonotype was observed a few times. The gene calls are TRBV6-2 or TRBV6-3 and TRBJ2-7; 7 bases fit TRBD2. This CDR3 is built from 12 residues. Germline V gene sequence: CDR1 MNHEY, CDR2 SVGEGT. V gave up 7 bases and J gave up 3 bases; unmatched junction bases: 3. The DNA of the CDR3 is TGTGCCAGCAAGAGGACTAGCTACGAGCAGTACTTC. It codes for CASKRTSYEQYF.

This clonotype appeared many times. The rearrangement links TRBV18 to TRBJ2-1; no clear D gene. The CDR3 is made up of 15 amino acids. Germline V CDR1 and CDR2: KGHSH, LQKENI. Trimming removed 5 bases at V and 4 bases at J, with 15 bases between. Here the CDR3 DNA reads TGTGCCAGCTCAGCTTGGCCCGAGGCTTACAATGAGCAGTTCTTC. Amino acids: CASSAWPEAYNEQFF.

This clonotype has at least ten counts. This rearrangement joins TRBV18 to TRBJ2-5, with TRBD2 matching 8 bases. The germline V gene has CDR1 KGHSH and CDR2 LQKENI. The length of the CDR3 is 14 residues. V trimming: 6 bases; J trimming: 1 base; junction bases outside the gene matches: 4. The CDR3 sequence is CASSSGGSQETQYF. CDR3 DNA: TGTGCCAGCTCCTCGGGGGGGTCCCAAGAGACCCAGTACTTC.

Ten or more counts support this clonotype. The chain carries TRBV2 and TRBJ1-5; 8 positions match TRBD1. V was pared by 9 bases and J by 5 bases, with 6 bases of the junction left unmatched. The V gene's germline CDR1 is SNHLY and CDR2 FYNNEI. The CDR3 extends over 13 amino acids. Written as DNA, the CDR3 is TGTGCCAGTGGCCAGGGGGCCGATCAGCCCCAGCATTTT. It codes for CASGQGADQPQHF.

This clonotype has a single count. One base away lies a much larger clone, so this may be a sequencing read error. The chain recombines TRBV7-2 with TRBJ2-7; a weak D match, TRBD2 (7 bases). Germline V lookup: CDR1 SGHTA, CDR2 FQGNSA. The CDR3 runs 14 residues. CDR3 region: CVSSSPGGLDEQYF. DNA of the CDR3: TGTGTCAGCAGCTCCCCCGGGGGGCTCGACGAGCAGTACTTC.

This clonotype was detected ten times or more. The V call is TRBV10-3, the J call TRBJ2-7; D not certain. Germline values: CDR1 ENHRY, CDR2 SYGVKD. The V end lost 0 bases, the J end lost 6 bases, and 9 bases lay between the germline ends. The CDR3 is 13 amino acids. The CDR3 loop is CAISESITGEQYF. The CDR3, as DNA: TGTGCCATCAGTGAGTCAATTACCGGCGAGCAGTACTTC.

This sequence joins TRBV9 and TRBJ2-3; D unresolved. V lost 3 bases to trimming and J lost 0 bases, with 8 bases between them. Germline values: CDR1 SGDLS, CDR2 YYNGEE. This CDR3 comprises 14 residues. The CDR3 region is CASSEDWSTDTQYF. The CDR3 bases are TGTGCCAGCAGCGAGGATTGGAGCACAGATACGCAGTATTTT.